Here is one T cell receptor (beta chain) with its context. The antigen is undetermined. The data stem from a study of T cell responses to AZD1222 COVID-19 vaccine. Regarding the study as a whole: Unmutated variant regions are reportedly targeted by nearly half of spike-specific TCRs. A mostly white British donor set with more females was recruited, and clonal diversity was possibly underestimated.

This CDR3 contains 12 residues. Trimming shortened V by 3 bases and J by 4 bases, and 6 bases separated the two germline ends. Assay: immunoSEQ multiplex PCR; the TCRdb copy retains only in-frame clones and omits some. The table has under 150,000 clones, about 90% seen once; the top ten hold approximately 8.4%. The sequence was obtained from an adult in good health. This specimen was peripheral blood, taken on day 0 of AZD1222 vaccination. The J gene is TRBJ1-2, the V gene TRBV12-3 or TRBV12-4; no firm D call. CDR3 bases: TGTGCCAGCAGTTTTTTAGGCTATGGCTACACCTTC. It encodes CASSFLGYGYTF.